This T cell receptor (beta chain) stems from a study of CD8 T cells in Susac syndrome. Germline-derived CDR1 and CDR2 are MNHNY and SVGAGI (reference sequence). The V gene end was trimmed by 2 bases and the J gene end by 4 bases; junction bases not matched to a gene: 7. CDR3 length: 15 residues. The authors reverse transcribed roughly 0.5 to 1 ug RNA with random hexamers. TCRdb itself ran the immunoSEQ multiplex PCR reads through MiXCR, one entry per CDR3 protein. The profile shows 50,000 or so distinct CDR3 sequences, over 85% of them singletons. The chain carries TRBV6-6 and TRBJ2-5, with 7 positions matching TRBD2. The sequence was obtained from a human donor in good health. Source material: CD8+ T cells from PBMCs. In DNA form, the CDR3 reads TGTGCCAGCAGTTACGGGGGGAGGGCGGGAGAGACCCAGTACTTC. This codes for CASSYGGRAGETQYF.